These 3 T cell receptor beta chains originate from one sample sequenced in a study of tumor and adjacent non-tumor tissue in lung cancer. No cell sorting was done before RNA was extracted from the tissue. A modified ARM-PCR protocol with three rounds of nested PCR amplified TCRbeta. TCRdb called the multiplex PCR reads again in MiXCR, with one record for every CDR3 protein. The repertoire consists of some 93,000 distinct CDR3 sequences, with 67% occurring once and the leading ten covering around 17%. Sequencing was performed on lung tumor tissue. Every receptor here comes from a man aged 55-75 years with non-small cell lung cancer.

This chain joins TRBV6-1 and TRBJ2-3; TRBD2 is a possible D gene (5 bases). CDR3 length: 14 amino acids. CDR1 is MNHNS, CDR2 SASEGT, per germline. The V end lost 6 bases, the J end lost 6 bases, and 16 bases lay between the germline ends. CDR3 DNA sequence: TGTGCCAGCAGGCAGACGGGGTATCTGGATACGCAGTATTTT. It codes for CASRQTGYLDTQYF.

As for this clonotype: With a much larger clone just one base away, this may be a read error. The chain joins TRBV5-8 to TRBJ1-1; 7 bases agree with TRBD1. Germline CDR1 SGHTS, CDR2 YDEGEE. The CDR3 covers 16 residues. Written as DNA, the CDR3 is TGTGCCAGCAGCTTGGGGGACAGAACTATGAACACTGAAGCTCTCTTT. Its protein is CASSLGDRTMNTEALF.

This clonotype was seen just once. This chain joins TRBV28 and TRBJ2-2; D not resolved. The CDR3 runs to 15 residues. The germline CDR1 and CDR2 sequences are MDHEN and SYDVKM. The V gene lost 3 bases and the J gene lost 8 bases, with 16 bases spanning the gap. CDR3 region: CASSFPEQPTGELFF. The CDR3 region has the DNA TGTGCCAGCAGTTTCCCAGAGCAGCCGACTGGGGAGCTGTTTTTT.